The subject of this entry is one TCR beta chain. As processed by the authors: How many nucleated cells were present was estimated from reference gene primer amplification. Profiled with immunoSEQ multiplex PCR; TCRdb holds only in-frame clones, not every one. V, J and clone size were drawn from that table, and D and trimming were deduced from the DNA. The sample contains over 250,000 clones, 88% of which appear only once. These data belong to a study of blood T cell repertoires in COVID-19. Study-level information: Sample material is recorded as cDNA or gDNA derived from T cells, B-cell-depleted T cells, or PBMCs.

The CDR3 extends over 15 amino acids. The V gene end was trimmed by 7 bases and the J gene end by 5 bases; junction bases not matched to a gene: 7. Germline V gives CDR1 LNHDA, CDR2 SQIVND (reference sequence). The clonotype was recovered from a woman between 45 and 60 years old who had recovered from COVID-19. The sequencing input was PBMCs or T cells enriched from blood (not recorded which). V is TRBV19 and J is TRBJ2-3, with 12 nucleotides matching TRBD2. CDR3 DNA: TGTGCCAGTACCCTGGGACTAGCGGGTCAAGATACGCAGTATTTT. As protein: CASTLGLAGQDTQYF.